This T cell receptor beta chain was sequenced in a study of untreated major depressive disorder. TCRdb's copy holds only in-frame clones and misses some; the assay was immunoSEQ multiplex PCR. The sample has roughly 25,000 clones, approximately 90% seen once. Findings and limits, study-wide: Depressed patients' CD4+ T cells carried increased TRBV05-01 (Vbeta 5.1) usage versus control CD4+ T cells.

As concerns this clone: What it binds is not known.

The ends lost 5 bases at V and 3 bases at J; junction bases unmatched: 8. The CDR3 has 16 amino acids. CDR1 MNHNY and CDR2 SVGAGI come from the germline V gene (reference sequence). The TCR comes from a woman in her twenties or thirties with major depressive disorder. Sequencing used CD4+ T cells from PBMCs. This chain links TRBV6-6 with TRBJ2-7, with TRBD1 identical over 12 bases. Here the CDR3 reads CASSVPGQGAFYEQYF. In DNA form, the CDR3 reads TGTGCCAGCAGTGTGCCGGGACAGGGGGCTTTCTACGAGCAGTACTTC.